This section outlines one TCR beta chain sequence together with its context. Its antigen remains unidentified. The data belong to a study of T cell responses to AZD1222 COVID-19 vaccine. The study's findings and limits: Only a handful of AZD1222 recipients, more than five in all, had baseline seropositivity. Clonal diversity was possibly underestimated; the donors were predominantly white British and more often female. Spike as a whole was targeted by vaccine-associated CD4 TCRs, dominant at 160-218 and 743-854.

Germline values: CDR1 MDHEN, CDR2 SYDVKM. The CDR3 runs to 17 residues. The V gene lost 1 base and the J gene lost 5 bases, with 15 bases spanning the gap. Generated by immunoSEQ multiplex PCR, the TCRdb table keeps only in-frame clones and is missing some. The sample yields 100,000 to 150,000 clones, approximately 84% seen once. This chain links TRBV28 with TRBJ1-6, with D possibly being TRBD1 (5 bases). The source material was peripheral blood, sampled on day 0 of AZD1222 vaccination. This clonotype originated in an adult in good health. DNA of the CDR3: TGTGCCAGCAGTTTATTGCAGGGCTCTTCAGATAATTCACCCCTCCACTTT. This translates into CASSLLQGSSDNSPLHF.